Below are 14 T cell receptor beta chains sequenced from a single sample in a study of cytomegalovirus exposure and HLA in healthy donors. The PCR ran on 60 Vbeta and 13 Jbeta primers. Method: immunoSEQ multiplex PCR; TCRdb's copy keeps in-frame clones and lacks some. The sample shows some 200,000 clones, approximately 79% of them seen only once. The sequenced sample consisted of PBMCs. The receptors were gathered from a man in his late teens or twenties in good health and CMV-seronegative.

The rearrangement links TRBV25-1 to TRBJ1-2; no definite D call. Trimming removed 2 bases from V and 7 bases from J, with 14 bases in between. CDR3 size: 14 residues. CDR1 is MGHDK and CDR2 is SYGVNS in the germline V gene. CDR3 bases: TGTGCCAGCAGTGAACGGGAGTTGTCGGGTGGCTACACCTTC. Translated: CASSERELSGGYTF.

The chain employs TRBV7-6 and TRBJ2-5, with D tentatively TRBD2 (6 bases). TRBJ2-7 matches the DNA end more closely, so the J call is doubtful. CDR1 SGHVS and CDR2 FNYEAQ come from the germline V gene. This CDR3 contains 16 residues. This chain's CDR3 is CASSLIRSGRQDEQYF. CDR3 DNA: TGTGCCAGCAGCTTAATAAGGTCAGGGAGGCAGGACGAGCAGTACTTC.

The genes are TRBV19 and TRBJ2-7, with D possibly matching TRBD1 (5 bases). Germline V gene data show CDR1 as LNHDA and CDR2 as SQIVND (reference sequence). CDR3 length: 15 residues. Deletions cut 1 base from V and 1 base from J, with 11 bases between. For the CDR3, the DNA is TGTGCCAGTAGTATAGGGTCAGGGTGGTCCTACGAGCAGTACTTC. Encoded protein: CASSIGSGWSYEQYF. The full variable domain, with the rest looked up from reference TRBV19 and TRBJ2-7, is DGGITQSPKYLFRKEGQNVTLSCEQNLNHDAMYWYRQDPGQGLRLIYYSQIVNDFQKGDIAEGYSVSREKKESFPLTVTSAQKNPTAFYLCASSIGSGWSYEQYFGPGTRLTVT.

CDR3 amino acids: CASSISFYNEQFF. Here the CDR3 DNA reads TGTGCCAGTAGTATCTCCTTCTACAATGAGCAGTTCTTC. This sequence joins TRBV19 and TRBJ2-1; D unresolved. Per germline, CDR1 LNHDA and CDR2 SQIVND (reference sequence). Trimming shortened V by 3 bases and J by 3 bases, and 6 bases separated the two germline ends. CDR3 length equals 13 residues.

This chain links TRBV5-3 with TRBJ2-3, with D possibly being TRBD2 (7 bases). TRBV5-3 is designated an ORF whose function remains uncertain. The CDR3 extends over 18 amino acids. The V and J ends lost 3 bases and 6 bases respectively, with 26 bases between them. CDR3 sequence: CARSSFARGAVVWDTQYF. As DNA, the CDR3 is TGTGCCAGAAGCTCATTCGCCCGGGGGGCTGTAGTTTGGGATACGCAGTATTTT.

The V call is TRBV10-1, the J call TRBJ2-2; D possibly corresponds to TRBD2 (7 bases). The CDR3 length is 12 residues. CDR1 and CDR2 from the germline V gene are WNHNN and SYGVQD (reference sequence). The CDR3 sequence: CAGGAGTGELFF. CDR3 coding DNA: TGCGCTGGGGGGGCGGGCACCGGGGAGCTGTTTTTT.

This chain uses TRBV9 with TRBJ2-3; 11 nucleotides agree with TRBD2. V shed 2 bases and J 5 bases; nucleotides not matched to a gene: 4. Germline V gene data show CDR1 as SGDLS and CDR2 as YYNGEE. This CDR3 is built from 15 residues. The CDR3: CASSVGLAGEDTQYF. The CDR3 DNA reads as TGTGCCAGCAGCGTCGGACTAGCGGGTGAAGATACGCAGTATTTT.

This clone was counted only a few times. The chain is built from TRBV5-6 and TRBJ1-1; maybe TRBD1 (5 bases). The germline gives CDR1 SGHDT, CDR2 YYEEEE. V lost 5 bases to trimming and J lost 4 bases, with 15 bases between them. This CDR3 is 14 amino acids long. The chain's CDR3 is CASRISQGPTEAFF. The CDR3 region has the DNA TGTGCCAGCAGAATTTCCCAGGGTCCCACTGAAGCTTTCTTT.

This chain links TRBV6-1 with TRBJ2-2, with a possible D match to TRBD2 (6 bases). V lost 5 bases to trimming and J lost 4 bases, with 11 bases between them. Germline CDR1 reads MNHNS; CDR2 reads SASEGT. CDR3 length equals 14 residues. For the CDR3, the DNA is TGTGCCAGCAGTTCACTAGCCGCCACCGGGGAGCTGTTTTTT. Translation gives CASSSLAATGELFF.

This chain joins TRBV25-1 and TRBJ1-6; D is perhaps TRBD1 (5 bases). V gave up 5 bases and J gave up 9 bases, with 8 bases separating them. The CDR3 covers 12 residues. Germline V gene sequence: CDR1 MGHDK, CDR2 SYGVNS. CDR3 region: CASSPGFSPLHF. Written as DNA, the CDR3 is TGTGCCAGCAGTCCAGGGTTTTCACCCCTCCACTTT.

This clone was seen only a few times. V and J are TRBV25-1 and TRBJ2-1; 7 bases agree with TRBD1. V lost 3 bases to trimming and J lost 7 bases; unmatched junction nucleotides: 12. Germline values: CDR1 MGHDK, CDR2 SYGVNS. CDR3 length equals 16 residues. The CDR3 bases are TGTGCCAGCAGTGATTCACAGGGGCGCAAATTGAATGAGCAGTTCTTC. This sequence encodes CASSDSQGRKLNEQFF.

In nucleotides, the CDR3 is TGTGCCAGCAGCCCTCGGGGACTAGCGGGAGGTACAGATACGCAGTATTTT. Protein sequence: CASSPRGLAGGTDTQYF. The gene calls are TRBV11-2 and TRBJ2-3, with 15 bases identical to TRBD2. Germline values: CDR1 SGHAT, CDR2 FQNNGV. This CDR3 is built from 17 residues. Losses at the gene ends were 5 bases for V and 3 bases for J; bases not matched to a gene: 6.

CDR3 in amino acids: CASGLAPLGDRPSNSNQPQHF. Written as DNA, the CDR3 is TGTGCTAGTGGTTTGGCCCCCCTAGGGGATCGACCTTCTAATAGCAATCAGCCCCAGCATTTT. V usage is TRBV12-5 and J usage is TRBJ1-5; D might be TRBD1 (5 bases). The V gene's germline CDR1 is LGHNT and CDR2 FRNRAP. This CDR3 is 21 amino acids long. V dropped 1 base and J dropped 0 bases, with 25 bases sitting between them.

V gene TRBV7-9 combines with J gene TRBJ2-1; possible D gene TRBD1, 7 bases. This CDR3 is built from 16 residues. Trimming stripped 5 bases from V and 3 bases from J, with 17 bases between. CDR1 is SEHNR, CDR2 FQNEAQ, per germline (reference sequence). The CDR3 bases are TGTGCCAGCAGCCCTAAGACAGGGAGGCACTACAATGAGCAGTTCTTC. As protein: CASSPKTGRHYNEQFF.